Below are 5 T cell receptor beta chains sequenced from a single sample in a study of cytomegalovirus exposure and HLA in healthy donors. The PCR was carried out with 60 Vbeta primers and 13 Jbeta primers. Using immunoSEQ multiplex PCR, the repertoire was profiled, and TCRdb retains in-frame clones only, with some absent. The record lists about 70,000 clones, of which the ten most abundant hold roughly 2.3%. The sequenced material came from PBMCs. The receptor source for this set is a female donor in good health and CMV-seropositive.

The chain uses TRBV6-6 and TRBJ1-3, with D maybe TRBD1 (5 bases). Trimming removed 10 bases from V and 1 base from J, with 8 bases in between. Germline CDR1 MNHNY, CDR2 SVGAGI (reference sequence). The CDR3 length is 12 residues. CDR3 in DNA: TGTGCCACCCAGGGTTCTGGAAACACCATATATTTT. Protein: CATQGSGNTIYF.

In regard to this clone: Other DNA sequences within the sample encode an identical CDR3. V usage is TRBV5-1 and J usage is TRBJ1-1; TRBD1 agrees at 7 bases. The CDR3 has 14 amino acids. Germline loops: CDR1 SGHRS, CDR2 YFSETQ. Germline trimming cut 0 bases from V and 2 bases from J; bases unmatched to any gene: 1. The CDR3 loop is CASSLDRGNTEAFF. DNA for the CDR3: TGCGCCAGCAGCTTGGACAGGGGAAACACTGAAGCTTTCTTT.

The chain is built from TRBV6-6 and TRBJ2-7; 13 nucleotides line up with TRBD2. This CDR3 comprises 14 residues. After removal of 6 bases from V and 7 bases from J, the junction contained 6 bases not matched to a gene. Germline V lookup: CDR1 MNHNY, CDR2 SVGAGI (reference sequence). The CDR3 DNA sequence: TGTGCCAGCAGGCGGACTAGCGGGAGCGGGGAGCAGTACTTC. Translation gives CASRRTSGSGEQYF.

The V call is TRBV28, the J call TRBJ1-1; D remains ambiguous. Trimming cost V 5 bases and J 2 bases, with 6 bases left between them. The CDR3 extends over 12 amino acids. Germline V CDR1 and CDR2: MDHEN, SYDVKM. CDR3 amino acids: CASSLVNTEAFF. CDR3 DNA: TGTGCCAGCAGTCTCGTCAACACTGAAGCTTTCTTT.

V is TRBV6-5 and J is TRBJ2-1, with a possible D match to TRBD1 (6 bases). CDR1 and CDR2 (germline): MNHEY, SVGAGI. The CDR3 runs to 13 residues. V lost 6 bases, J lost 3 bases, and 9 bases lay in between. The CDR3 DNA sequence: TGTGCCAGCAGACAGGGCCACTACAATGAGCAGTTCTTC. Translating gives CASRQGHYNEQFF.